Below are 14 T cell receptor beta chains sequenced from a single sample in a study of tumor-infiltrating lymphocytes in primary liver carcinoma. The roughly 20-34 mg bulk tissue piece was not sorted before simultaneous RNA and DNA extraction. TCR beta cDNA was prepared out of roughly 0.5 ug total RNA by means of a constant-region primer. Three rounds of nested multiplex PCR with slightly modified ARM-PCR produced TCR beta libraries. Researchers ran the first two PCR rounds for roughly 11 cycles each with TRBV1-TRBV30 forward primers and a C-beta reverse primer. TCRdb called the multiplex PCR reads again in MiXCR, with one record for every CDR3 protein. Of over 25,000 distinct CDR3 sequences listed, around 84% were seen once; the top ten hold less than 55%. What was sequenced was liver tumor tissue from sampling region 3. The subset: tumor region T3, left-lateral pole. The receptors shown here come from a man aged 40-50 years with primary liver carcinoma and hepatitis B virus infection.

With regard to this clonotype: The missing conserved phenylalanine or tryptophan at the end of this CDR3 makes a read error likely. The limits of the CDR3 on the DNA are not certain, so only TCRdb's listed CDR3 is given. The chain has TRBV6-5 and TRBJ2-7; the listed D gene, TRBD2, was not tested against the DNA. CDR1 is MNHEY, CDR2 SVGAGI, per germline. The CDR3 adds up to 14 amino acids, both ends counted. The CDR3 sequence is CASSYVGDLGEQYL.

In the case of this clonotype: Germline is not matched at one junction end, which may reflect a read error. This chain connects TRBV12-5 to TRBJ2-5, with D possibly matching TRBD1 (6 bases). Germline CDR1 is LGHNT and CDR2 is FRNRAP. CDR3 size: 14 residues. CDR3 region: CPSGPGQTLETQYF. As DNA, the CDR3 is TGTCCTAGTGGGCCCGGACAGACATTGGAGACTCAGTACTTC.

Concerning this clonotype itself: A read error may produce the germline difference seen at one junction end. V and J are TRBV11-2 and TRBJ2-5, with D uncertain. This CDR3 has 18 residues. CDR1 is SGHAT and CDR2 is FQNNGV in the germline V gene. The CDR3 protein is CPSSLARLTLGKKETQYF. CDR3 DNA sequence: TGTCCCAGCAGCTTAGCAAGGCTAACCCTGGGAAAAAAAGAGACCCAGTACTTC.

Regarding this clonotype: This could be a read error, since a much larger clone is one nucleotide away. The chain uses TRBV11-2 and TRBJ1-4; D gene unclear. The CDR3 runs 12 residues. Germline CDR1 SGHAT, CDR2 FQNNGV. CDR3 DNA: TGTGCCAGCAACCCTGACGCTGAAAAACTGTCTTTT. The encoded protein is CASNPDAEKLSF.

Remarks on this clonotype: The conserved final phenylalanine or tryptophan is absent from the CDR3, which likely points to a read error. This chain links TRBV4-1 with TRBJ2-1, with 11 nucleotides matching TRBD1. This CDR3 comprises 15 residues. V gave up 4 bases and J gave up 9 bases; unmatched junction bases: 8. CDR1 is MGHRA, CDR2 YSYEKL, per germline. The DNA of the CDR3 is TGCGCCAGCAGCCTAGGACAGGGGGCAGACGGTGAGCAGTTCTCC. Translated, it gives CASSLGQGADGEQFS.

About this clonotype itself: The junction departs from germline at one end; a sequencing error may be responsible. The CDR3 DNA follows: TGTTGCAGCACTCCGGCAGATACGCAGTATTTT. It codes for CCSTPADTQYF. V and J are TRBV10-2 and TRBJ2-3; D unclear. This CDR3 is 11 amino acids long. Germline-derived CDR1 and CDR2 are WSHSY and SAAADI.

Note on this clonotype: Sequence at one end of the junction differs from germline and may be a read error. J is TRBJ2-2 and V is TRBV29-1; 8 bases line up with TRBD1. CDR3 length: 13 amino acids. Per germline, CDR1 SQVTM and CDR2 ANQGSEA. CDR3 in DNA: TGTAGCGTTGAAGGACAGGGCACCGTGGAGCTGTTTTTT. It codes for CSVEGQGTVELFF.

This chain links TRBV12-3 or TRBV12-4 with TRBJ2-2, with 8 bases that match TRBD1. This CDR3 has 14 amino acids. J gave up 7 bases and V 9 bases, and 10 bases lay outside the gene matches. Here the CDR3 reads CASSLHRGVGELFF. CDR3 DNA sequence: TGTGCCAGTAGCCTCCACAGGGGGGTCGGGGAGCTGTTTTTT.

This clonotype appeared many times. A much more abundant neighbour one base away suggests this may be a read error. This chain uses TRBV5-4 with TRBJ2-5; TRBD2 agrees at 13 bases. This CDR3 is built from 15 residues. CDR1 is SGHNT, CDR2 YYREEE, per germline (reference sequence). The CDR3 DNA reads as TGTGCCGGCAGCTTGGCCGGGACTAGCGGGGTGACCCAGTACTTC. This translates into CAGSLAGTSGVTQYF.

Comment on this clonotype: The CDR3 end shows no conserved phenylalanine or tryptophan, and so a read error is likely. Written as DNA, the CDR3 is TGTGCCATCCGTGCTAGCGGGAGATACGAGCAGTACATC. It yields the protein CAIRASGRYEQYI. This chain uses TRBV6-2 or TRBV6-3 with TRBJ2-7; 10 bases are shared with TRBD2. This CDR3 contains 13 residues. Germline V CDR1 and CDR2: MNHEY, SVGEGT. V lost 10 bases to trimming and J lost 4 bases; unmatched junction nucleotides: 7.

This clonotype appeared once. An end of the junction differs from the germline gene, which may be a read error. The chain joins TRBV6-1 to TRBJ1-2, with TRBD1 as a possible D gene (5 bases). CDR3 length: 15 residues. The germline V gene has CDR1 MNHNS and CDR2 SASEGT. The CDR3 DNA follows: TGTGCCAGTAGCTTGACAGAGACAGCTAACTATGGCTACGCCTTC. Encoded protein: CASSLTETANYGYAF.

Comment on this clonotype: Likely a read error: the CDR3 ends without its conserved phenylalanine or tryptophan. The DNA is left out, because the CDR3 cannot be placed on it with certainty; the CDR3 is given as TCRdb lists it. This chain joins TRBV4-2 and TRBJ1-1; TRBD1 was called by the table and not checked on the DNA. Germline assignment: CDR1 LGHNA and CDR2 YNFKEQ. The CDR3 spans 17 residues, counting both ends. The CDR3 loop reads CASSQEYRQGFWTETFI.

With respect to this clonotype: A much more abundant neighbour one base away suggests this may be a read error. The chain couples TRBV10-3 to TRBJ2-7, with 10 bases fitting TRBD2. Germline assignment: CDR1 ENHRY and CDR2 SYGVKD. V lost 10 bases, J lost 4 bases, and 7 bases stayed unmatched. This CDR3 region has 13 residues. CDR3 in amino acids: CATGTSVSYEQYF. In nucleotides, the CDR3 is TGTGCCACCGGGACTAGCGTGAGTTACGAGCAGTACTTC.

A note on this clonotype: Relative to the germline gene, one junction end is altered; a read error may explain this. J is TRBJ2-5 and V is TRBV5-6, with D unclear. Germline V CDR1 and CDR2: SGHDT, YYEEEE. This CDR3 region has 16 residues. The CDR3 reads CASSLHQLGGRETLHF. The DNA of the CDR3 is TGTGCCAGCAGCTTGCATCAACTTGGCGGTCGAGAGACCCTGCACTTC.